This T cell receptor beta chain was identified in a study of blood T cell repertoires in COVID-19. Study details: T cells, B-cell-depleted T cells, or PBMCs provided the cDNA or gDNA that served as material.

Recovery among Cohort 3 donors was established by two negative PCRs, clearance, or symptom resolution. The length of the CDR3 is 13 residues. Per the germline V gene, CDR1 is LNHDA and CDR2 is SQIVND (reference sequence). V was clipped by 8 bases and J by 6 bases; unmatched bases: 10. Profiling relied on immunoSEQ multiplex PCR, and the TCRdb table lists in-frame clones only, not all of them. The sample lists approximately 270,000 clones; 70% to 90% were seen once. The chain carries TRBV19 and TRBJ2-7, with TRBD1 matching 7 bases. The TCR comes from a woman in her 30s who had recovered from COVID-19. What was sequenced was PBMCs or T cells enriched from blood (not recorded which). CDR3 region: CASGGTGDFEQYF. The CDR3 DNA reads TGTGCCAGTGGGGGTACAGGGGATTTCGAGCAGTACTTC.